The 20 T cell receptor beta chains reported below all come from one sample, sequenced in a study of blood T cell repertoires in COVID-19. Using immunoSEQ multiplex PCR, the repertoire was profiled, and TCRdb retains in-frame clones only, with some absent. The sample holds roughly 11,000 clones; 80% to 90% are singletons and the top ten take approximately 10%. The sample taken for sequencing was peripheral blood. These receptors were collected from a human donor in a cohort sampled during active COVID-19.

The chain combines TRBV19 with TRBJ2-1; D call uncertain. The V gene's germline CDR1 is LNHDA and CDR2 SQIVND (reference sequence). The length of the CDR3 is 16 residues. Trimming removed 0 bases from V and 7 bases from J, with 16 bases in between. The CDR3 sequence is CASSIDEVPLRNEQFF. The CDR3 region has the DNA TGTGCCAGTAGTATAGATGAGGTGCCTCTCCGTAATGAGCAGTTCTTC.

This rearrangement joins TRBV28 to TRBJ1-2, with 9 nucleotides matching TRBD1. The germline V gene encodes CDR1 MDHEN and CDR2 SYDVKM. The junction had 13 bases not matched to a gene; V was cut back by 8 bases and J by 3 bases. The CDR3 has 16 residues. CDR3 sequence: CASLIRTGASYYGYTF. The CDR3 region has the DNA TGTGCCAGCCTTATCAGGACAGGGGCGTCCTACTATGGCTACACCTTC.

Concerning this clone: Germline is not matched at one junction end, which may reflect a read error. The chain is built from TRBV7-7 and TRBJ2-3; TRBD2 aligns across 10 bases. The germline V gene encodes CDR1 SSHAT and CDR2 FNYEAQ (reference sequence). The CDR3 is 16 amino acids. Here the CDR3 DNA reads TGTGCTAGCAGCCCTGTCGCTAGCGGGGGATCGGATACGCAGTATTTT. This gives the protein CASSPVASGGSDTQYF.

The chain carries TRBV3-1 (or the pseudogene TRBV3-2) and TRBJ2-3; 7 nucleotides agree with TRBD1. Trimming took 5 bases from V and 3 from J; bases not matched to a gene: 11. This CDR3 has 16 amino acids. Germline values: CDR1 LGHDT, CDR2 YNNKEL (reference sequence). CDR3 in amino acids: CASSANSGTATDTQYF. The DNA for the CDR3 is TGTGCCAGCAGCGCTAACTCCGGGACAGCTACAGATACGCAGTATTTT.

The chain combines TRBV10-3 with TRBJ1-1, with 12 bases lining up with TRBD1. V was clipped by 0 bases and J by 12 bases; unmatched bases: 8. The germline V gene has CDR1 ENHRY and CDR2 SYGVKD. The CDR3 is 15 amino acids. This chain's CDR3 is CAISESSGTGGLTFF. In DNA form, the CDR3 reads TGTGCCATCAGTGAGTCTTCCGGGACAGGGGGCCTGACTTTCTTT.

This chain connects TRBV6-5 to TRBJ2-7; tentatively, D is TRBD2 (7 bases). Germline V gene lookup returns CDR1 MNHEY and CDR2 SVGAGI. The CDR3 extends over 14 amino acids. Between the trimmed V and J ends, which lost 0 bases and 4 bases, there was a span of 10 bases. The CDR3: CASSYSGGQYEQYF. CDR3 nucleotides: TGTGCCAGCAGTTACTCGGGGGGGCAGTACGAGCAGTACTTC.

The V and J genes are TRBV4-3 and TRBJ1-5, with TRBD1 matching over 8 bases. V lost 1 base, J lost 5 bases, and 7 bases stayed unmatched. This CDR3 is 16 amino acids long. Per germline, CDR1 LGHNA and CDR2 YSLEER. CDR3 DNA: TGCGCCAGCAGCCAAGGCACAGGGGGGATATATCAGCCCCAGCATTTT. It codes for CASSQGTGGIYQPQHF.

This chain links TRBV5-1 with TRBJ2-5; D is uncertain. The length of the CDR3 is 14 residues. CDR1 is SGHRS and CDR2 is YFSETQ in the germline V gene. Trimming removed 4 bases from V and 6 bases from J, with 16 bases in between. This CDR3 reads CASSPDGVPKTQYF. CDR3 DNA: TGCGCCAGCAGCCCCGACGGAGTACCTAAGACCCAGTACTTC.

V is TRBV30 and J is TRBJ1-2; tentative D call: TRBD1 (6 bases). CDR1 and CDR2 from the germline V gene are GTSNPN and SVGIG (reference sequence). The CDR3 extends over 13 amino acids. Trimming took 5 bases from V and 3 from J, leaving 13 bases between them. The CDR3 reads CAWGLGGYYGYTF. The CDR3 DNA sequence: TGTGCCTGGGGCCTAGGGGGTTACTATGGCTACACCTTC.

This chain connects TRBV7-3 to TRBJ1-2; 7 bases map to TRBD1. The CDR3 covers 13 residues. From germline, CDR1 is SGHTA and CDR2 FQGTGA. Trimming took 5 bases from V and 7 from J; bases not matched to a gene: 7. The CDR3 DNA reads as TGTGCCAGCAGCCCAGACAGGGACGGTGGCTACACCTTC. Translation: CASSPDRDGGYTF.

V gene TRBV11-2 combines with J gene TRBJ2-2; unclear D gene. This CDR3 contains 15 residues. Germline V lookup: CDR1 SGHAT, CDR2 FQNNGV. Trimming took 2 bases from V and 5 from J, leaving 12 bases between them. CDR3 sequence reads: CASSLTLASTGELFF. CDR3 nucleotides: TGTGCCAGCAGCTTAACTCTTGCGAGTACCGGGGAGCTGTTTTTT.

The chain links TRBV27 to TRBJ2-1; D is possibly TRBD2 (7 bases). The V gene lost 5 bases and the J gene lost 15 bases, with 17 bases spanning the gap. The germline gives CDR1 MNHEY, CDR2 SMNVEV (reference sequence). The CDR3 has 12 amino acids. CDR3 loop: CASSTLLGGGFF. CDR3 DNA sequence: TGTGCCAGCAGTACCCTTCTAGGGGGGGGGTTCTTC.

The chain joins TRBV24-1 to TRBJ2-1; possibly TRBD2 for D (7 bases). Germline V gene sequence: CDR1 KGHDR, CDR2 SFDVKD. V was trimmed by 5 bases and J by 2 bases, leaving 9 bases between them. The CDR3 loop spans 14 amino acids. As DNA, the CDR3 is TGTGCCACCAGTGGGGGGGGCGCCTACAATGAGCAGTTCTTC. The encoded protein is CATSGGGAYNEQFF.

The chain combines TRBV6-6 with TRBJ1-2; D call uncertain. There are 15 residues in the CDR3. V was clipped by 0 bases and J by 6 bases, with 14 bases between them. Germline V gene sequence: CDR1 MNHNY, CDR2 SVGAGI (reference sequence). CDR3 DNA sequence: TGTGCCAGCAGTTACTCCCGAGGAGCCGTTGATGGCTACACCTTC. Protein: CASSYSRGAVDGYTF.

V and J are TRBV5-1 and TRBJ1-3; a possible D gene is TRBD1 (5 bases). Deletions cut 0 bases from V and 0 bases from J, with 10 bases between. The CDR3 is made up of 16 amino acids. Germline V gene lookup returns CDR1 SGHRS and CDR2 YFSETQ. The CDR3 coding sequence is TGCGCCAGCAGCTTGGGACAGCCATTCTCTGGAAACACCATATATTTT. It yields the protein CASSLGQPFSGNTIYF.

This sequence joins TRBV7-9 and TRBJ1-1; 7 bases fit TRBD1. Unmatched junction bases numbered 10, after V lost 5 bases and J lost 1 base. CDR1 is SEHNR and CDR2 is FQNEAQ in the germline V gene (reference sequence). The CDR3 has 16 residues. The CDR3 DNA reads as TGTGCCAGCAGCCGGACCCAGGGGGGAAGGAACACTGAAGCTTTCTTT. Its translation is CASSRTQGGRNTEAFF.

The CDR3 loop is CASSTLAGLEQYF. The CDR3, as DNA: TGTGCCAGCAGTACCCTAGCGGGGCTCGAGCAGTACTTC. The chain carries TRBV2 and TRBJ2-7; 9 nucleotides align to TRBD2. CDR3 length equals 13 residues. V dropped 5 bases and J dropped 6; count of bases not matched to a gene: 5. Germline V gene data show CDR1 as SNHLY and CDR2 as FYNNEI.

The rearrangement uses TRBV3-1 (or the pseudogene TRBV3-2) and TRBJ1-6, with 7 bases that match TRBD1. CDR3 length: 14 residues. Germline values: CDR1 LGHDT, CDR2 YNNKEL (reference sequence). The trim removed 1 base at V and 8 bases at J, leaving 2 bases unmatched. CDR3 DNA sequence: TGTGCCAGCAGCCAAGGACAGGGTCATTCACCCCTCCACTTT. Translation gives CASSQGQGHSPLHF.

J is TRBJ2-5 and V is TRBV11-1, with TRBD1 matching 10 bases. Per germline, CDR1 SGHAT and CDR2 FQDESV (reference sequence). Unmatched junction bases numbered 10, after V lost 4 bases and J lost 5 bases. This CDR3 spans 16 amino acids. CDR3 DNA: TGTGCCAGCAGCTCAGCGGGGGACAGGGGCGAGGAGACCCAGTACTTC. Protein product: CASSSAGDRGEETQYF.

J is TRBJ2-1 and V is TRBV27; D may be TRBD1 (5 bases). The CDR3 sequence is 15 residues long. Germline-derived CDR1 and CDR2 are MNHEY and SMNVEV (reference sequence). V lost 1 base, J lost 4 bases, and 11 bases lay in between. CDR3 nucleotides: TGTGCCAGCAGTTTATACAGGAACCAATACAATGAGCAGTTCTTC. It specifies CASSLYRNQYNEQFF.